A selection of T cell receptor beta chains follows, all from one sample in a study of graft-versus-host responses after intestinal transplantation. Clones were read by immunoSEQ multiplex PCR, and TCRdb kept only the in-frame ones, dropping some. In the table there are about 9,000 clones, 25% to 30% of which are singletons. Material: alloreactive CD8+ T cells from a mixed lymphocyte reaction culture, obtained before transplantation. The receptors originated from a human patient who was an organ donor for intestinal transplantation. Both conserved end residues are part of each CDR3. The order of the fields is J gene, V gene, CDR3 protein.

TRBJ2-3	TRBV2	CASSETDTQYF
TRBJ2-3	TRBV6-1	CASNPTSGSTDTQYF
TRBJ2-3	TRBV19	CASSIPAGGDTDTQYF
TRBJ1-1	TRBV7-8	CASSFGRRGRNTEAFF
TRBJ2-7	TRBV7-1	CASSLGPTSDYEQYF
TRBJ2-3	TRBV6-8	CASSPGTISTDTQYF
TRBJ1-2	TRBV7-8	CASSLYGDYGYTF
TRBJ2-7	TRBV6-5	CASSLAGAYEQYF
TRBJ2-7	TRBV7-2	CASSDPGGGSYEQYF
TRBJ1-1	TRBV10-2	CASRGQGNTEAFF
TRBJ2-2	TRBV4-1	CASSQGGTGELFF
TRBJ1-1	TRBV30	CAWSVGTGGGGFF
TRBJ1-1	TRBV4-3	CASSQEIESGARNEAFF
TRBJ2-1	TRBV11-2	CASSLGGFVFEQFF
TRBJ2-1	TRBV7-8	CASSLSAGVANEQFF